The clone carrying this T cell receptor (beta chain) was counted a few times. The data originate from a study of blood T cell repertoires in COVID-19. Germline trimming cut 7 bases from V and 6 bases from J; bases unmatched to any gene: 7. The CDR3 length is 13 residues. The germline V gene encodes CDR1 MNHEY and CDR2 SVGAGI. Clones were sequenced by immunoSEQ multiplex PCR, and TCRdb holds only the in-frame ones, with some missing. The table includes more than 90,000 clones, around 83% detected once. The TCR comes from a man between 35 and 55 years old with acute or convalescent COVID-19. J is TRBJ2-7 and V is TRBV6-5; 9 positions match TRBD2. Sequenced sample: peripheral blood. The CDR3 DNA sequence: TGTGCCAGCAATGGTAGCGGGAGATCCGAGCAGTACTTC. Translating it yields CASNGSGRSEQYF.